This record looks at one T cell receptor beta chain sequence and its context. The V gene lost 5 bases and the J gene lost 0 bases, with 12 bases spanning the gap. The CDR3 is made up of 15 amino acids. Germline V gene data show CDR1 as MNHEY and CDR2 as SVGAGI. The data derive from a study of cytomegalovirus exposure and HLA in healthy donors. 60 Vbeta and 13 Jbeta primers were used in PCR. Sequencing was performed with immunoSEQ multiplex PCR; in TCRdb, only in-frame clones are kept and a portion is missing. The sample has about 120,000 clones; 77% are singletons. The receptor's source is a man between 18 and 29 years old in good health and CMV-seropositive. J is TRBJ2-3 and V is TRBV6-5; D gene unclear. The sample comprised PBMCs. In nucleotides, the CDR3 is TGTGCCAGCAGTCAAACGTTTACTAGCACAGATACGCAGTATTTT. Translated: CASSQTFTSTDTQYF.